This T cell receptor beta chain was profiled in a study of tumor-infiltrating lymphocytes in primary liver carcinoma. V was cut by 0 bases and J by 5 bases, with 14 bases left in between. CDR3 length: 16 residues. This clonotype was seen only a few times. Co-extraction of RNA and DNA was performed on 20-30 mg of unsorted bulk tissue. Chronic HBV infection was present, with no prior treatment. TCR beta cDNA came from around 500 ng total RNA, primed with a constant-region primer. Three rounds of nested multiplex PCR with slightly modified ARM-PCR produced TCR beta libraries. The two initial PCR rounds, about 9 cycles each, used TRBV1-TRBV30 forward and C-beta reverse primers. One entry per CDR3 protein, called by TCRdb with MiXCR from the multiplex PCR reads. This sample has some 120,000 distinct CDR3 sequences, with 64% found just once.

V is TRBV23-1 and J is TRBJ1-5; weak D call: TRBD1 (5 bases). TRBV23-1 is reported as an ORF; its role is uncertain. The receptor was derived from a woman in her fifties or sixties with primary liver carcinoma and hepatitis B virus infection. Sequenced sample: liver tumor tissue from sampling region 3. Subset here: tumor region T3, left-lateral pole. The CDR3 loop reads CASSQSAGKKDQPQHF. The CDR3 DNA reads TGCGCCAGCAGTCAATCGGCAGGGAAAAAGGATCAGCCCCAGCATTTT.